This TCR beta chain was retrieved from a study of patients and donors after allogeneic stem cell transplantation. Germline V gene lookup returns CDR1 SGDLS and CDR2 YYNGEE. The ends were cut back, 2 bases at V and 6 bases at J, with 6 bases in the middle. CDR3 length equals 12 residues. From the RT-PCR reads, TCRdb called clonotypes with MiXCR, one entry per CDR3 protein. The data hold 390,000 or so distinct CDR3 sequences, with 15% to 20% observed a single time. The chain uses TRBV9 and TRBJ2-1; perhaps TRBD2 as D (5 bases). This clonotype was obtained from a human donor who was either an allogeneic HSCT recipient or a stem cell or donor lymphocyte infusion donor (not recorded which). It is not recorded whose cells these are; they may come from a transplant donor. The material sequenced was blood, either unsorted or a sorted T cell fraction (not recorded which). CDR3 in amino acids: CASSVSGNEQFF. In DNA form, the CDR3 reads TGTGCCAGCAGCGTCAGCGGCAATGAGCAGTTCTTC.